These 19 T cell receptor beta chains came from one sample sequenced in a study of T cell responses to AZD1222 COVID-19 vaccine. The table came from immunoSEQ multiplex PCR; TCRdb's copy has only in-frame clones and leaves some out. The sample carries some 100,000 clones, more than 70% recorded once. Sequencing used peripheral blood, obtained on day 0 of AZD1222 vaccination. These receptors all come from an adult in good health.

The genes are TRBV6-6 and TRBJ2-2, with TRBD2 matching 7 bases. J gave up 1 base and V 6 bases, and 11 bases lay outside the gene matches. The CDR3 sequence is 17 residues long. The germline V gene has CDR1 MNHNY and CDR2 SVGAGI (reference sequence). The DNA for the CDR3 is TGTGCCAGCAGCCGACCAGCGGGGTCGGAGAACACCGGGGAGCTGTTTTTT. The encoded protein is CASSRPAGSENTGELFF.

J is TRBJ1-2 and V is TRBV19; 8 nucleotides align to TRBD1. Germline V gene sequence: CDR1 LNHDA, CDR2 SQIVND (reference sequence). The CDR3 covers 15 residues. With 0 bases clipped from V and 2 bases from J, the junction kept 2 bases outside the gene matches. The CDR3 here is CASSIETGENYGYTF. Written as DNA, the CDR3 is TGTGCCAGTAGTATAGAGACAGGGGAAAACTATGGCTACACCTTC. The variable domain in full, with the rest retrieved from reference TRBV19 and TRBJ1-2, is DGGITQSPKYLFRKEGQNVTLSCEQNLNHDAMYWYRQDPGQGLRLIYYSQIVNDFQKGDIAEGYSVSREKKESFPLTVTSAQKNPTAFYLCASSIETGENYGYTFGSGTRLTVV.

This sequence joins TRBV27 and TRBJ2-3, with 12 nucleotides matching TRBD2. J lost 2 bases, V lost 5 bases, and 5 bases had no gene match. CDR1 and CDR2 from the germline V gene are MNHEY and SMNVEV (reference sequence). The CDR3 consists of 16 residues. CDR3 residues: CASSALAGGSTDTQYF. DNA of the CDR3: TGTGCCAGCAGTGCACTAGCGGGGGGTTCCACAGATACGCAGTATTTT.

V usage is TRBV3-1 (or the pseudogene TRBV3-2) and J usage is TRBJ2-3; D is ambiguous. This CDR3 spans 14 amino acids. Per germline, CDR1 LGHDT and CDR2 YNNKEL (reference sequence). V was trimmed by 3 bases and J by 4 bases, leaving 11 bases between them. The CDR3 reads CASSQAFTADTQYF. CDR3 DNA sequence: TGTGCCAGCAGCCAGGCCTTCACCGCAGATACGCAGTATTTT.

The chain recombines TRBV7-2 with TRBJ2-5, with unresolved D. V was clipped by 2 bases and J by 1 base, with 14 bases between them. This CDR3 is built from 16 residues. Germline values: CDR1 SGHTA, CDR2 FQGNSA. The CDR3 region has the DNA TGTGCCAGCAGCTTAACTAATTGGGCAGTCCAAGAGACCCAGTACTTC. Translation gives CASSLTNWAVQETQYF.

V and J are TRBV27 and TRBJ2-1; 12 positions match TRBD2. This CDR3 comprises 18 residues. Trimming cost V 6 bases and J 2 bases; bases outside gene matches: 11. Germline CDR1 reads MNHEY; CDR2 reads SMNVEV (reference sequence). CDR3 in amino acids: CASSPTSGRFVAYNEQFF. In nucleotides, the CDR3 is TGTGCCAGCAGCCCCACTAGCGGGAGGTTTGTTGCCTACAATGAGCAGTTCTTC.

In this sample, this clone turned up a few times. The rearrangement links TRBV6-5 to TRBJ1-2; no firm D call. CDR1 is MNHEY, CDR2 SVGAGI, per germline. Trimming removed 2 bases at V and 4 bases at J, with 8 bases between. CDR3 length equals 13 residues. The CDR3 reads CASSYIGAYGYTF. CDR3 nucleotide sequence: TGTGCCAGCAGTTACATAGGAGCCTATGGCTACACCTTC.

This clone has just a few counts. The J gene is TRBJ2-5, the V gene TRBV3-1 (or the pseudogene TRBV3-2); 14 positions match TRBD2. Germline V gives CDR1 LGHDT, CDR2 YNNKEL (reference sequence). V was pared by 4 bases and J by 4 bases, with 11 bases of the junction left unmatched. The length of the CDR3 is 18 residues. Here the CDR3 reads CASSPPTSGRAAGETQYF. The CDR3 DNA reads TGTGCCAGCAGCCCGCCGACTAGCGGGAGGGCCGCGGGAGAGACCCAGTACTTC.

J is TRBJ2-1 and V is TRBV11-3; D unresolved. Trimming stripped 5 bases from V and 6 bases from J, with 17 bases between. Germline CDR1 is SGHNT and CDR2 is YENEEA. CDR3 length: 15 residues. The CDR3: CASSPGPDWSNEQFF. DNA for the CDR3: TGTGCCAGCAGCCCCGGCCCGGATTGGTCCAATGAGCAGTTCTTC.

This clone was seen more than once but under ten times. J is TRBJ2-7 and V is TRBV11-3, with D perhaps matching TRBD1 (5 bases). V was cut by 5 bases and J by 5 bases, with 13 bases left in between. Germline V gives CDR1 SGHNT, CDR2 YENEEA. The CDR3 consists of 13 residues. The CDR3 nucleotides are TGTGCCAGCAGCCTCAACCAGGGTCACGAGCAGTACGTC. Its translation: CASSLNQGHEQYV.

The genes are TRBV29-1 and TRBJ2-7; D is perhaps TRBD1 (8 bases). V was trimmed by 4 bases and J by 3 bases, leaving 16 bases between them. Germline-derived CDR1 and CDR2 are SQVTM and ANQGSEA. The CDR3 runs 14 residues. The CDR3 DNA reads as TGCAGCGTTGGAGTACAGGGGGGGTTCTACGAGCAGTACTTC. Encoded protein: CSVGVQGGFYEQYF.

The CDR3 coding sequence is TGTGCCAGCAGCCAAGGGACAGAAAATCAGCCCCAGCATTTT. Protein product: CASSQGTENQPQHF. The J gene is TRBJ1-5, the V gene TRBV4-2; tentatively, D is TRBD1 (6 bases). There are 14 residues in the CDR3. V was pared by 1 base and J by 4 bases, with 8 bases between. Germline loops: CDR1 LGHNA, CDR2 YNFKEQ.

The gene calls are TRBV12-3 or TRBV12-4 and TRBJ1-1, with a weak D call TRBD1 (6 bases). The CDR3 has 13 amino acids. Trimming took 4 bases from V and 3 from J, leaving 9 bases between them. DNA for the CDR3: TGTGCCAGCAGTTCTCAGGGGTACACTGAAGCTTTCTTT. This encodes CASSSQGYTEAFF.

V gene TRBV27 combines with J gene TRBJ1-2; perhaps TRBD1 as D (5 bases). The CDR3 has 13 amino acids. Germline assignment: CDR1 MNHEY and CDR2 SMNVEV (reference sequence). V was pared by 3 bases and J by 7 bases, with 12 bases between. The DNA for the CDR3 is TGTGCCAGCAGTTTCTCGATTGGGGCTGGCTACACCTTC. Residues: CASSFSIGAGYTF.

This chain joins TRBV30 and TRBJ1-2, with D possibly matching TRBD1 (6 bases). CDR1 and CDR2 from the germline V gene are GTSNPN and SVGIG (reference sequence). Trimming stripped 1 base from V and 0 bases from J, with 9 bases between. CDR3 length: 14 amino acids. The CDR3 protein is CAWSEQGTNYGYTF. CDR3 DNA sequence: TGTGCCTGGAGTGAACAGGGAACTAACTATGGCTACACCTTC. Full variable domain (missing parts from reference TRBV30 and TRBJ1-2): SQTIHQWPATLVQPVGSPLSLECTVEGTSNPNLYWYRQAAGRGLQLLFYSVGIGQISSEVPQNLSASRPQDRQFILSSKKLLLSDSGFYLCAWSEQGTNYGYTFGSGTRLTVV.

This chain joins TRBV28 and TRBJ1-5, with D hard to call. This CDR3 region has 17 residues. Germline V gene data show CDR1 as MDHEN and CDR2 as SYDVKM. Trimming removed 2 bases from V and 10 bases from J, with 24 bases in between. In DNA form, the CDR3 reads TGTGCCAGCAGTTTAGAGAGTGGAAGGATTTATATCAGCCCCCAGCATTTT. Its protein is CASSLESGRIYISPQHF.

This clone was detected only a few times. This chain uses TRBV3-1 (or the pseudogene TRBV3-2) with TRBJ1-2; D gene unclear. V lost 1 base, J lost 6 bases, and 15 bases lay in between. The CDR3 has 15 amino acids. Germline CDR1 and CDR2: LGHDT and YNNKEL (reference sequence). CDR3 nucleotides: TGTGCCAGCAGCCAAGTACTGGGAAACCTTCATGGCTACACCTTC. This sequence encodes CASSQVLGNLHGYTF.

A note on this clone: A far larger clone lies a single base away; this is likely a read error. V gene TRBV11-3 combines with J gene TRBJ2-5; D unresolved. With 11 bases removed from V and 4 bases from J, the gap between germline ends came to 14 bases. The CDR3 sequence is 12 residues long. Germline V gene lookup returns CDR1 SGHNT and CDR2 YENEEA. CDR3 protein: CACATWAETQYF. CDR3 coding DNA: TGTGCCTGCGCTACTTGGGCAGAGACCCAGTACTTC.

The CDR3 region has the DNA TGTGCCAGCAGCTTGTTCCGGGGCGCGAACACTGAAGCTTTCTTT. Translation gives CASSLFRGANTEAFF. This chain connects TRBV11-1 to TRBJ1-1; the D gene is possibly TRBD1 (5 bases). From germline, CDR1 is SGHAT and CDR2 FQDESV (reference sequence). This CDR3 has 15 residues. Trimming removed 3 bases at V and 1 base at J, with 12 bases between.